The clone carrying this T cell receptor (beta chain) was found many times. Its antigen remains unidentified. This sample is drawn from a study of CD8 T cells in ankylosing spondylitis. Preparation of TCR beta libraries was done by quantitative 5'-RACE with molecular barcodes. Each CDR3 protein is one row after TCRdb ran MiXCR on the 5' RACE reads. Here the sample spans 300,000 to 350,000 distinct CDR3 sequences, roughly 12% being singletons. Study-wide findings and caveats: Some motif variants had been reported before (in reactive arthritis synovial fluid and blood).

The TCR originated in a female donor with ankylosing spondylitis or in good health (not recorded which). Sample: blood, either unsorted or a sorted T cell fraction (not recorded which).

For the CDR3, the DNA is TGTGCCAGCAGCTTAGCCCCCGGCTACGAGCAGTACTTC. Its protein is CASSLAPGYEQYF. V usage is TRBV11-2 and J usage is TRBJ2-7; no clear D gene. Per germline, CDR1 SGHAT and CDR2 FQNNGV. V lost 1 base and J lost 3, with 7 bases in between. This CDR3 contains 13 residues.